The source of this T cell receptor beta chain is a study of tumor-infiltrating lymphocytes in primary liver carcinoma. RNA was extracted from whole blood without cell sorting, alongside germline DNA. On this clonotype itself: The junction departs from germline at one end; a sequencing error may be responsible.

Constant-region priming of around 530 ng total RNA yielded TCR beta cDNA. Three rounds of nested multiplex PCR with slightly modified ARM-PCR produced TCR beta libraries. Use of TRBV1-TRBV30 forward primers with a C-beta reverse primer characterized the first two PCR rounds, which lasted about 9 cycles each. TCRdb ran MiXCR on the multiplex PCR reads and lists one entry per CDR3 protein. The sample holds almost 200,000 distinct CDR3 sequences, around three fifths seen once. Germline V CDR1 and CDR2: SGDLS, YYNGEE. The CDR3 runs 17 residues. The sequence was collected from a woman in her sixties or seventies with primary liver carcinoma and hepatitis B virus infection. Sequencing was carried out using peripheral blood. The V call is TRBV9, the J call TRBJ2-3; D is uncertain. The chain's CDR3 is CASSVDGKPSPTDAQYF. DNA for the CDR3: TGTGCCAGCAGCGTAGATGGCAAACCGAGTCCCACAGATGCGCAGTATTTT.